A single sample is the source of the 17 T cell receptor beta chains below, sequenced in a study of molecular identifiers for immune sequencing clone quantification. TCRdb re-derived calls from the PCR reads in MiXCR, one entry per CDR3 protein. The data contain around 65,000 distinct CDR3 sequences, about a fifth of them singletons. The source material was naive CD8+ T cells from blood, with Jurkat cell RNA spiked in. Indicated subset: FACS-sorted CD8+CD4-CCR7+CD45RA+ naive T cells. The receptors shown here come from a human donor in good health. Some libraries in this study had Jurkat cell RNA spiked in.

This clonotype was counted between two and nine times. With a much larger clone just one base away, this may be a read error. This rearrangement joins TRBV11-3 to TRBJ2-5; tentative D call: TRBD2 (5 bases). CDR1 and CDR2 from the germline V gene are SGHNT and YENEEA. The CDR3 contains 15 residues. Here the CDR3 reads CASSLSRTSQETQCF. CDR3 DNA sequence: TGTGCCAGCAGCTTAAGCCGGACTTCCCAAGAGACCCAGTGCTTC.

The chain is built from TRBV6-2 or TRBV6-3 and TRBJ1-1; TRBD1 is a possible D gene (6 bases). This CDR3 is built from 15 residues. V shed 6 bases and J shed 2 bases, with 16 bases lying between them. Looked up from germline, CDR1 is MNHEY and CDR2 is SVGEGT. Here the CDR3 reads CASSQLQGLNTEAFF. In nucleotides, the CDR3 is TGTGCCAGCAGCCAGCTACAGGGTCTCAACACTGAAGCTTTCTTT.

This clonotype was picked up a small number of times. At one boundary the junction diverges from the germline segment, which might be a read error. V gene TRBV20-1 combines with J gene TRBJ1-1; D not certain. This CDR3 region has 15 residues. CDR1 and CDR2 (germline): DFQATT, SNEGSKA (reference sequence). The CDR3 DNA sequence: TGCAGTGCTAGAGATCTCTATGGGGAAGACACTGAAGCTCTCTTT. Residues: CSARDLYGEDTEALF.

Worth noting for this clonotype: A much larger clone lies one base from this, so it may be a read error. Likely a read error: the CDR3 ends without its conserved phenylalanine or tryptophan. The gene calls are TRBV20-1 and TRBJ2-7; D might be TRBD2 (6 bases). Germline V CDR1 and CDR2: DFQATT, SNEGSKA (reference sequence). The CDR3 runs to 14 residues. The V and J ends lost 4 bases and 5 bases respectively, with 18 bases between them. The CDR3 loop reads CSANSAGSLHEQYL. CDR3 DNA sequence: TGCAGTGCTAACTCTGCGGGGTCGCTTCACGAGCAGTACCTC.

In regard to this clonotype: This may stem from a read error, because a much larger clone lies one nucleotide away. The gene calls are TRBV4-1 and TRBJ2-7; TRBD2 aligns across 10 bases. Trimming at V came to 9 bases and at J to 3 bases, leaving 11 bases not matched to a gene. This CDR3 is 15 amino acids long. Germline loops: CDR1 MGHRA, CDR2 YSYEKL. The CDR3 protein is CARSYRTSGGYEQYF. DNA of the CDR3: TGCGCCAGAAGCTATCGGACTAGCGGTGGCTACGAGCAGTACTTC.

With regard to this clonotype: Possible read error: a much larger clone is one base away. The J gene is TRBJ2-7, the V gene TRBV14; TRBD1 might be the D (6 bases). The CDR3 contains 13 residues. Deletions cut 4 bases from V and 4 bases from J, with 11 bases between. Germline assignment: CDR1 SGHDN and CDR2 FVKESK. The CDR3 reads CASSRIGQYEQYF. For the CDR3, the DNA is TGTGCCAGCAGCCGTATAGGACAGTACGAGCAGTACTTC.

This clonotype was picked up a small number of times. The chain is built from TRBV27 and TRBJ2-7, with TRBD2 identical over 15 bases. The CDR3 covers 19 residues. The V gene's germline CDR1 is MNHEY and CDR2 SMNVEV (reference sequence). V lost 5 bases, J lost 3 bases, and 14 bases stayed unmatched. The CDR3: CASSRTAGTSGRFNYEQYF. The CDR3 coding sequence is TGTGCCAGCAGTAGGACAGCCGGGACTAGCGGGAGGTTCAACTACGAGCAGTACTTC.

This chain uses TRBV6-5 with TRBJ2-3; the D is unclear. The CDR3 has 14 amino acids. Per germline, CDR1 MNHEY and CDR2 SVGAGI. V was shortened by 6 bases and J by 4 bases, with 14 bases between the two germline ends. The CDR3 nucleotides are TGTGCCAGCAGGGGCGTCTTTTCCGCAGATACGCAGTATTTT. Translated: CASRGVFSADTQYF.

This clonotype was seen repeatedly, ten times or more. The chain employs TRBV13 and TRBJ2-5, with TRBD2 matching over 8 bases. The CDR3 extends over 15 amino acids. The germline gives CDR1 PRHDT, CDR2 FYEKMQ (reference sequence). The V segment lost 3 bases and the J segment 5 bases; nucleotides outside the gene matches: 8. Here the CDR3 DNA reads TGTGCCAGCAGCTTGAGACGGGAGGGCCCGGAGACCCAGTACTTC. It yields the protein CASSLRREGPETQYF.

This clonotype was counted between two and nine times. The V and J genes are TRBV12-3 or TRBV12-4 and TRBJ1-3; D gene unclear. Trimming pared 7 bases from V and 0 bases from J, leaving 13 bases between. The CDR3 has 15 residues. This chain's CDR3 is CASTGTDASGNTIYF. CDR3 nucleotides: TGTGCCAGCACCGGAACTGACGCCTCTGGAAACACCATATATTTT.

Turning to this clonotype: This may be a read error, as it is one base from a much larger clone. Because the CDR3 is missing its conserved closing phenylalanine or tryptophan, this is likely a read error. The rearrangement uses TRBV20-1 and TRBJ2-7; 7 bases fit TRBD2. Germline V gene lookup returns CDR1 DFQATT and CDR2 SNEGSKA (reference sequence). V lost 0 bases to trimming and J lost 4 bases; unmatched junction nucleotides: 9. The CDR3 covers 15 residues. The CDR3 here is CSARDRLAVGYEQYL. The CDR3 DNA is TGCAGTGCTAGAGATAGGCTAGCGGTTGGTTACGAGCAGTACCTC.

This clonotype showed up many times. The genes are TRBV13 and TRBJ1-2; D is undetermined. Looked up from germline, CDR1 is PRHDT and CDR2 is FYEKMQ (reference sequence). Deletions cut 4 bases from V and 8 bases from J, with 17 bases between. The CDR3 extends over 14 amino acids. CDR3: CASSSPERVEGYTF. DNA for the CDR3: TGTGCCAGCAGCTCCCCAGAGAGGGTTGAAGGCTACACCTTC.

On this clonotype: Its ends do not fully match the called genes, so a read error is possible. This rearrangement joins TRBV2 to TRBJ1-1, with unresolved D. CDR1 is SNHLY, CDR2 FYNNEI, per germline. The CDR3 is made up of 14 amino acids. The CDR3 sequence is CASGEAPPNTEAFF. The CDR3, as DNA: TGTGCCAGCGGTGAAGCGCCCCCGAACACTGAAGCTTTCTTT. Looking up the rest from reference TRBV2 and TRBJ1-1 gives the full variable domain: EPEVTQTPSHQVTQMGQEVILRCVPISNHLYFYWYRQILGQKVEFLVSFYNNEISEKSEIFDDQFSVERPDGSNFTLKIRSTKLEDSAMYFCASGEAPPNTEAFFGQGTRLTVV.

Written as DNA, the CDR3 is TGTGCCGTGGGGGACTACGAGCAGTACTTC. It yields the protein CAVGDYEQYF. The V call is TRBV27, the J call TRBJ2-7; D may be TRBD1 or TRBD2 (5 bases each). The germline gives CDR1 MNHEY, CDR2 SMNVEV (reference sequence). The CDR3 length is 10 residues. V lost 11 bases to trimming and J lost 3 bases, with 8 bases between them.

At least ten counts were recorded for this clonotype. The chain uses TRBV29-1 and TRBJ1-2; tentatively, D is TRBD1 (5 bases). V gave up 0 bases and J gave up 6 bases, with 5 bases separating them. The CDR3 is 11 amino acids. Germline CDR1 and CDR2: SQVTM and ANQGSEA. CDR3 in DNA: TGCAGCGTTGAAGAAGGGGATGGCTACACCTTC. Residues: CSVEEGDGYTF. Full variable domain (remainder filled in from reference TRBV29-1 and TRBJ1-2): SAVISQKPSRDICQRGTSLTIQCQVDSQVTMMFWYRQQPGQSLTLIATANQGSEATYESGFVIDKFPISRPNLTFSTLTVSNMSPEDSSIYLCSVEEGDGYTFGSGTRLTVV.

The CDR3 bases are TGTGCCTGGGCGCGGCAAGAGACCCAGTACTTC. It encodes CAWARQETQYF. The rearrangement links TRBV30 to TRBJ2-5, with D hard to call. Germline CDR1 reads GTSNPN; CDR2 reads SVGIG (reference sequence). V dropped 5 bases and J dropped 2 bases, with 6 bases sitting between them. This CDR3 contains 11 residues.

Details on this clonotype: A much larger clone is a single base away; this may be a read error. The chain has TRBV7-6 and TRBJ2-2; 7 bases are a match to TRBD1. The CDR3 has 15 amino acids. CDR1 is SGHVS and CDR2 is FNYEAQ in the germline V gene. The CDR3 sequence: CASSFRGPDTEELFF. The CDR3 bases are TGTGCCAGCAGCTTTAGGGGGCCGGACACCGAGGAGCTGTTTTTT. The variable domain in full, completed from reference TRBV7-6 and TRBJ2-2, reads GAGVSQSPRYKVTKRGQDVALRCDPISGHVSLYWYRQALGQGPEFLTYFNYEAQQDKSGLPNDRFSAERPEGSISTLTIQRTEQRDSAMYRCASSFRGPDTEELFFGEGSRLTVL.